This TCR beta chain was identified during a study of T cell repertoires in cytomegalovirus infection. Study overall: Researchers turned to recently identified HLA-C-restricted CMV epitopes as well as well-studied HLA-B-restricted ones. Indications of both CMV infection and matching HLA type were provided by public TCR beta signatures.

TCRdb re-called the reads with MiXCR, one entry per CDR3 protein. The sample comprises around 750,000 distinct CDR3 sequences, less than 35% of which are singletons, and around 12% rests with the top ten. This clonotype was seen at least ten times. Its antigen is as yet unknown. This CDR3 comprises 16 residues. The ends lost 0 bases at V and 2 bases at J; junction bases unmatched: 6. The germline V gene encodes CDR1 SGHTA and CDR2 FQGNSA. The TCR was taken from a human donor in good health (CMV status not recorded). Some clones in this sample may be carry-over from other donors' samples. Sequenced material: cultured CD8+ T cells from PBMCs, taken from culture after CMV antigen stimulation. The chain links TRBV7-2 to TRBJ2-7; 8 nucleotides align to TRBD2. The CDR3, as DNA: TGTGCCAGCAGCTTAGCATTGGGACTAGTCCCCTACGAGCAGTACTTC. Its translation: CASSLALGLVPYEQYF. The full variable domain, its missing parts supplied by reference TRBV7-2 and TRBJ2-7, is GAGVSQSPSNKVTEKGKDVELRCDPISGHTALYWYRQSLGQGLEFLIYFQGNSAPDKSGLPSDRFSAERTGGSVSTLTIQRTQQEDSAVYLCASSLALGLVPYEQYFGPGTRLTVT.